This T cell receptor beta chain originates from a study of CD4 and CD8 cells across lung adenocarcinoma regions. Samples came from patients with localized non-small cell lung adenocarcinoma. The germline gives CDR1 MNHNS, CDR2 SASEGT. The CDR3 consists of 14 residues. TCRdb re-called the PCR reads through MiXCR, storing one row per CDR3 protein. The table lists thousands of distinct CDR3 sequences, approximately 63% of them singletons. The count of this clonotype is one. A junction end diverges from the germline sequence, so it may reflect a read error. The chain joins TRBV6-1 to TRBJ2-3; possibly TRBD2 for D (6 bases). The TCR originated in a male donor with lung adenocarcinoma. The CD4 and CD8 labels of this study may be unreliable. Sequencing was done on a sample of CD4+ T cells from the center of a lung tumor. The CDR3 protein is CAGSGEAGPDTQYF. CDR3 sequence (DNA): TGTGCGGGCAGTGGGGAGGCCGGCCCAGATACGCAGTATTTC.